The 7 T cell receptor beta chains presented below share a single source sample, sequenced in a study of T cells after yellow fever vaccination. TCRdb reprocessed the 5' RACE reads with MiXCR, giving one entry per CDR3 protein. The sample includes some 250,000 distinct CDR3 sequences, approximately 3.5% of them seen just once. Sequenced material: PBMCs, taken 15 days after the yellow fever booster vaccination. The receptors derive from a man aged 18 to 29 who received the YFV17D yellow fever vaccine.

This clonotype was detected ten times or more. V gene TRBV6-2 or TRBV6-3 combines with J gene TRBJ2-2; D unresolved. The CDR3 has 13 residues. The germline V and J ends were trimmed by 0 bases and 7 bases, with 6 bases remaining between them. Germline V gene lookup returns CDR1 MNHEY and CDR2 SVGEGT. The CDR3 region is CASSYSANGELFF. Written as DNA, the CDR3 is TGTGCCAGCAGTTACTCGGCTAACGGGGAGCTGTTTTTT.

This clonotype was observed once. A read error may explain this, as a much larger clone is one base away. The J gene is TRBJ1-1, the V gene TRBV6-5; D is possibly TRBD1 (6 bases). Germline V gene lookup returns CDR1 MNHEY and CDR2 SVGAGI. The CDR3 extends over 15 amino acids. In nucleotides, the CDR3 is TGTGCCTGCAGTACTACCGGGACAATGAACACTGAAGCTTTCTTT. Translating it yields CACSTTGTMNTEAFF.

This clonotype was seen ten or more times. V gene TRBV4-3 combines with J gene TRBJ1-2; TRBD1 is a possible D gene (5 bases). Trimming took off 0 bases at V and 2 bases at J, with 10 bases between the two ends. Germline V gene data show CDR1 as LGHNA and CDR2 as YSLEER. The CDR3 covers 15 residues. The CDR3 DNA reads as TGCGCCAGCAGCCAAGAGGGCAGGGCAAACTATGGCTACACCTTC. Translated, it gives CASSQEGRANYGYTF.

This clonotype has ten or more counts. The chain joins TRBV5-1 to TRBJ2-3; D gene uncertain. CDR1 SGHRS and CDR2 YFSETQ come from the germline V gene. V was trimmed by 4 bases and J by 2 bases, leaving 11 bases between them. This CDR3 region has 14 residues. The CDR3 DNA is TGCGCCAGCAGCGGGATATTGGCCACAGATACGCAGTATTTT. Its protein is CASSGILATDTQYF.

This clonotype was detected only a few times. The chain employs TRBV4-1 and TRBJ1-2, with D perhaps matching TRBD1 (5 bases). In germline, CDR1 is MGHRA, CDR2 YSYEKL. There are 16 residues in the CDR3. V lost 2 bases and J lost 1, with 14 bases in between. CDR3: CASSQPRTGYNYGYTF. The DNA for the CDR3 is TGCGCCAGCAGCCAACCCAGAACAGGTTATAACTATGGCTACACCTTC.

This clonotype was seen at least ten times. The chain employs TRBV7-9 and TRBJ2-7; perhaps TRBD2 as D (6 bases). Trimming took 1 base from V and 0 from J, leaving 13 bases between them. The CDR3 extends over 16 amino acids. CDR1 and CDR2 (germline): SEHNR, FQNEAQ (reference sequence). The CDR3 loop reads CASSLVGGASSYEQYF. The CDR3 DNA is TGTGCCAGCAGCTTAGTTGGAGGGGCCTCCTCCTACGAGCAGTACTTC.

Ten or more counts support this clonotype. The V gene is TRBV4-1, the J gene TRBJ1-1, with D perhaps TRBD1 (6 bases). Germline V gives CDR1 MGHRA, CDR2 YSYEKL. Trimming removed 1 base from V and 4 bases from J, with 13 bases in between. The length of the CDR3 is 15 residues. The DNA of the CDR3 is TGCGCCAGCAGCCAAGTGGGGGGAGGGGGCACTGAAGCTTTCTTT. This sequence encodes CASSQVGGGGTEAFF.